The T cell receptor beta chain described here comes from a study of shared clonotypes between healthy human individuals. Findings and limits, study-wide: In a few donors, about 5% of naive CD4 clonotypes appeared in common. It was the non-shared clonotypes that had lower generation probabilities than clonotypes shared by all four donors.

Concerning this clone: The target antigen is unknown.

Adults of Caucasian background living in Nashville, Tennessee made up all donors. CD4+ cells underwent separation, giving CD45RA+ naive and CD45RA-negative memory subsets. The length of the CDR3 is 15 residues. V was shortened by 5 bases and J by 4 bases, with 14 bases between the two germline ends. Germline V CDR1 and CDR2: SGHTA, FQGNSA. The protocol was immunoSEQ multiplex PCR, while the TCRdb copy is restricted to in-frame clones and leaves out a portion. The data hold a few million clones, with around nine tenths observed a single time. Input material: naive CD4+ T cells sorted from blood. Subset defined: CD45RA+ positively selected. This TCR came from a man aged 18 to 30 in good health. The chain is built from TRBV7-2 and TRBJ2-2, with D uncertain. CDR3 bases: TGTGCCAGCAGCCCCAAGGCAGGCCCCACCGGGGAGCTGTTTTTT. This translates into CASSPKAGPTGELFF.